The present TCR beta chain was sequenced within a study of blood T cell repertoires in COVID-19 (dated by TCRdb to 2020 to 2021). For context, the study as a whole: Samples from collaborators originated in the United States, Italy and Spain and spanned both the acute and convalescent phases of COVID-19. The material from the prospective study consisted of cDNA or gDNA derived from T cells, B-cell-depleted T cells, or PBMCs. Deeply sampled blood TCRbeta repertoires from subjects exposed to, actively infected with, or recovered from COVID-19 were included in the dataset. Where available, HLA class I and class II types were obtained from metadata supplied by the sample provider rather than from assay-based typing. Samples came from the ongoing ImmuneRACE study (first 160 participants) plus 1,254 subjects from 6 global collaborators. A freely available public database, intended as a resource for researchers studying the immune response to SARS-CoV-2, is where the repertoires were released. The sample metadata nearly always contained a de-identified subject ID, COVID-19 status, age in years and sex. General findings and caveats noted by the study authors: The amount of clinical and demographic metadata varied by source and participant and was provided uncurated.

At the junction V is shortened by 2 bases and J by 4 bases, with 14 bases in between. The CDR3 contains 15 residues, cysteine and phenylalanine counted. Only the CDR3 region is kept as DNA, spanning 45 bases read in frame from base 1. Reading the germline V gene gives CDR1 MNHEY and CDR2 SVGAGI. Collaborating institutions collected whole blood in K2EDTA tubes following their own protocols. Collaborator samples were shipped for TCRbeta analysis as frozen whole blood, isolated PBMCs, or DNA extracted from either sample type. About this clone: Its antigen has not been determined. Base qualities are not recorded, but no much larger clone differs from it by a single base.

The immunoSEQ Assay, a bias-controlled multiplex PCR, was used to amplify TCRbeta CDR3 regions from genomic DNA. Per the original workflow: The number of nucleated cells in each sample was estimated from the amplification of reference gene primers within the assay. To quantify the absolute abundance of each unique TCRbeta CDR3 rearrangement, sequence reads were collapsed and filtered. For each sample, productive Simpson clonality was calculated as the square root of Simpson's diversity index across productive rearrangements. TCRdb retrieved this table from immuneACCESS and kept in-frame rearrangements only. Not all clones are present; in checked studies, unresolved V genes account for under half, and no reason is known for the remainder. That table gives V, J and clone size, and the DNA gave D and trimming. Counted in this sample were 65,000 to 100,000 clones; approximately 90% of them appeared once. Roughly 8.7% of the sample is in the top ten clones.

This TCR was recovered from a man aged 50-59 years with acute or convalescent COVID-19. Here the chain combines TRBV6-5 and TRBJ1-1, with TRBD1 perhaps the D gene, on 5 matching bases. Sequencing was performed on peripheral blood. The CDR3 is CASSYSGPRGTEAFF. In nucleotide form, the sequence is TGTGCCAGCAGTTACAGTGGACCTAGGGGCACTGAAGCTTTCTTT.